This T cell receptor beta chain was documented in a study of T cell changes during pregnancy in multiple sclerosis. Produced via immunoSEQ multiplex PCR; TCRdb's table is partial and in-frame only. The repertoire holds fewer than 55,000 clones, with 88% as singletons. This clonotype was obtained from a female donor in good health, enrolled as a control in a pregnancy study. The material sequenced was CD8+ T cells from peripheral blood mononuclear cells, taken after pregnancy.

CDR3 amino acids: CASSLRTSGGSYEQYF. CDR3 DNA: TGTGCCAGCAGTTTACGGACTAGCGGGGGTTCCTACGAGCAGTACTTC. The chain is built from TRBV28 and TRBJ2-7, with TRBD2 identical over 13 bases. Germline CDR1 and CDR2: MDHEN and SYDVKM. V lost 2 bases and J lost 1; bases outside the gene matches: 2. This CDR3 has 16 residues.